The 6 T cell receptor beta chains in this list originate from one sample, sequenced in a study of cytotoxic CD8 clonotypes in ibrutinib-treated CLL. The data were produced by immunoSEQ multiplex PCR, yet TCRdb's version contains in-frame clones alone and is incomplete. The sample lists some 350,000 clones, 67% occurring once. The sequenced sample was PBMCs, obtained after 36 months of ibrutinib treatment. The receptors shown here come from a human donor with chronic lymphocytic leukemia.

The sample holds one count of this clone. The CDR3 is CASSQTLYGYTF. CDR3 nucleotides: TGTGCCAGCTCACAAACCCTCTATGGCTACACCTTC. The chain joins TRBV18 to TRBJ1-2; D is undetermined. V gave up 4 bases and J gave up 4 bases, with 7 bases separating them. Germline values: CDR1 KGHSH, CDR2 LQKENI. CDR3 length equals 12 residues.

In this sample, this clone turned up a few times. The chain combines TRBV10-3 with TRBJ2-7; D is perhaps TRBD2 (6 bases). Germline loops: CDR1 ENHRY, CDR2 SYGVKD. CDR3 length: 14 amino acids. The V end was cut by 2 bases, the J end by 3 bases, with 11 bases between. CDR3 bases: TGTGCCATCAGTGAGAGGACCGGGAGCTACGAGCAGTACTTC. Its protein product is CAISERTGSYEQYF.

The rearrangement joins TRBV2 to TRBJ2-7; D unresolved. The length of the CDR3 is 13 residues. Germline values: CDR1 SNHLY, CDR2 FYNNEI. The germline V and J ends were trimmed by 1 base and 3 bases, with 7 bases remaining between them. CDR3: CASSEGPNYEQYF. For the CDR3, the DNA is TGTGCCAGCAGTGAAGGTCCGAACTACGAGCAGTACTTC.

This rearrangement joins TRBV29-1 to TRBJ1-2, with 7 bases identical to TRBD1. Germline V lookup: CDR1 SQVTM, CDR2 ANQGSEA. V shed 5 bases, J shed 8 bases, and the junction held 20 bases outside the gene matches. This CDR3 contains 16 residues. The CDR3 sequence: CSVRRQGLAMYEGYTF. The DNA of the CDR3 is TGCAGCGTTCGTAGACAGGGCCTGGCTATGTATGAGGGCTACACCTTC.

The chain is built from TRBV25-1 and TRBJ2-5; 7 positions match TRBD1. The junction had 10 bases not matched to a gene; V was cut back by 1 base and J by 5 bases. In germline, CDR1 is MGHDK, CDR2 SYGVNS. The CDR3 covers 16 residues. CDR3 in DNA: TGTGCCAGCAGTGAATCCTCCACAGGGGCGAGGGAGACCCAGTACTTC. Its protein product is CASSESSTGARETQYF.

The CDR3 sequence: CASSPTTSEQETQYF. The CDR3 DNA follows: TGTGCCAGCAGCCCAACGACTAGCGAGCAAGAGACCCAGTACTTC. The chain carries TRBV13 and TRBJ2-5, with 8 bases identical to TRBD2. The CDR3 length is 15 residues. CDR1 is PRHDT, CDR2 FYEKMQ, per germline (reference sequence). J was trimmed by 2 bases and V by 5 bases; bases with no gene match: 7.